This T cell receptor (beta chain) comes out of a study of T cell repertoires in cytomegalovirus infection (dated by TCRdb to between 2019 and 2020). Notes on the research overall: Because public TCR beta signatures pointed to carriage of CMV infection together with the matching HLA type, the HLA type of each donor mattered for the analysis.

Including cysteine and phenylalanine, the CDR3 has 13 amino acids. The DNA shown is the 39-base CDR3, in frame from base 1. V and J are truncated by 3 bases and 8 bases respectively, leaving an intervening sequence of 10 bases. What the work shows at the level of the full study, not this receptor alone: The ex vivo response was dominated by HLA-C-restricted CMV-specific TCR beta clonotypes, which also provided the single most frequent clonotype in two of eight donors. Cumulative frequency of public TCR beta family members discriminated carriers of CMV infection plus the relevant HLA type in this cohort and an independent roughly 320-donor cohort.

The data were produced on an Illumina HiSeq 1500. In-frame beta chains were kept once TCRdb had trimmed the public reads at Q25 with fastp and called clones with MiXCR. Rows are unified per CDR3 protein, each entry keeping the most common DNA and genes. A total of almost 500,000 distinct CDR3 sequences appear in this sample, around 10% of them only once. Roughly a tenth of the sample is in the top ten clones. This clonotype was picked up one time. Its antigen is still unknown. No much larger clonotype is one base removed from it; base qualities were not supplied. Support from one read is weak. This clonotype was sampled from a human donor in good health (CMV status not recorded). Some clones in this sample may be carry-over from other donors' samples. Recombination connected TRBV12-3 or TRBV12-4 to TRBJ2-2, with the identity of the D gene unclear. Sequencing was carried out using PBMCs. CDR3 reads: CASSLVHLGELFF. The sequenced DNA is TGTGCCAGCAGTTTGGTGCATTTGGGGGAGCTGTTTTTT.